These T cell receptor beta chains were read from a single sample in a study of CD8 T cells in ankylosing spondylitis. TCRdb re-called the 5' RACE reads through MiXCR, storing one row per CDR3 protein. The profile shows roughly 230,000 distinct CDR3 sequences, roughly 10% of them singletons. Sample: blood, either unsorted or a sorted T cell fraction (not recorded which). The receptors here all came from a male donor with ankylosing spondylitis or in good health (not recorded which). CDR3s include the opening cysteine and the closing phenylalanine or tryptophan. D genes are given only for firm matches. Clone size is given for some rows only: seen once, a few or many times, or a class if the clone is expanded.

v_call: TRBV5-5; d_call: TRBD1; clone_size: many; j_call: TRBJ1-1; cdr3_aa: CASSFRTGRVYTEAFF; cdr3_nt: TGTGCCAGCAGCTTTCGGACAGGTCGAGTGTACACTGAAGCTTTCTTT
v_call: TRBV30; d_call: TRBD1; clone_size: -; j_call: TRBJ2-6; cdr3_aa: CAWSVPQGAGYSGANVLTF; cdr3_nt: TGTGCCTGGAGTGTACCTCAGGGGGCAGGATACTCTGGGGCCAACGTCCTGACTTTC
v_call: TRBV6-6; d_call: -; clone_size: many; j_call: TRBJ1-1; cdr3_aa: CASSSGSEAFF; cdr3_nt: TGTGCCAGCAGTTCAGGGAGTGAAGCTTTCTTT
v_call: TRBV3-1; d_call: -; clone_size: many; j_call: TRBJ1-2; cdr3_aa: CASSQAGYGYTF; cdr3_nt: TGTGCCAGCAGCCAGGCAGGATATGGCTACACCTTC
v_call: TRBV20-1; d_call: -; clone_size: many; j_call: TRBJ2-3; cdr3_aa: CSARDGFTDTQYF; cdr3_nt: TGCAGTGCTAGAGATGGGTTCACAGATACGCAGTATTTT
v_call: TRBV10-3; d_call: -; clone_size: many; j_call: TRBJ1-2; cdr3_aa: CAISEGGTANYGYTF; cdr3_nt: TGTGCCATCAGTGAGGGCGGGACGGCGAACTATGGCTACACCTTC
v_call: TRBV18; d_call: -; clone_size: -; j_call: TRBJ1-4; cdr3_aa: CASSPSLQDRLTTNEKLFF; cdr3_nt: TGTGCCAGCTCACCATCTCTACAGGACCGTCTTACAACTAATGAAAAACTGTTTTTT
v_call: TRBV27; d_call: -; clone_size: -; j_call: TRBJ2-7; cdr3_aa: CASSLRTTGSTYEQYF; cdr3_nt: TGTGCCAGCAGTCTCCGAACAACAGGGTCCACCTACGAGCAGTACTTC
v_call: TRBV6-1; d_call: -; clone_size: many; j_call: TRBJ1-2; cdr3_aa: CASSALHFYGYTF; cdr3_nt: TGTGCCAGCAGTGCCCTCCATTTCTATGGCTACACCTTC
v_call: TRBV6-5; d_call: -; clone_size: many; j_call: TRBJ2-7; cdr3_aa: CASSYGRGTSSYEQYF; cdr3_nt: TGTGCCAGCAGTTACGGTCGGGGGACGAGCTCCTACGAGCAGTACTTC
v_call: TRBV20-1; d_call: -; clone_size: many; j_call: TRBJ1-1; cdr3_aa: CSASQANTEAFF; cdr3_nt: TGCAGTGCTAGTCAGGCGAACACTGAAGCTTTCTTT
v_call: TRBV10-3; d_call: -; clone_size: many; j_call: TRBJ1-1; cdr3_aa: CAISESGRPLEAFF; cdr3_nt: TGTGCCATCAGTGAGTCGGGGCGGCCTCTTGAAGCTTTCTTT
v_call: TRBV3-1; d_call: TRBD2; clone_size: many; j_call: TRBJ2-7; cdr3_aa: CASSRAGLRDEQYF; cdr3_nt: TGTGCCAGCAGCCGCGCGGGACTAAGGGACGAGCAGTACTTC
v_call: TRBV20-1; d_call: TRBD1; clone_size: many; j_call: TRBJ1-2; cdr3_aa: CSARERGHGYTF; cdr3_nt: TGCAGTGCTAGAGAAAGGGGGCATGGCTACACCTTC
v_call: TRBV20-1; d_call: TRBD2; clone_size: many; j_call: TRBJ2-1; cdr3_aa: CSAGLAGRVTNEQFF; cdr3_nt: TGCAGTGCTGGGCTAGCGGGGCGGGTTACCAATGAGCAGTTCTTC
v_call: TRBV6-1; d_call: TRBD1; clone_size: few; j_call: TRBJ2-1; cdr3_aa: CASSPPRGFGRNEQFF; cdr3_nt: TGTGCCAGCAGTCCCCCCAGGGGGTTTGGGAGAAATGAGCAGTTCTTC
v_call: TRBV4-2; d_call: -; clone_size: many; j_call: TRBJ2-7; cdr3_aa: CASSQEVLDGHEQYF; cdr3_nt: TGTGCCAGCAGCCAAGAGGTCCTGGACGGTCACGAGCAGTACTTC
v_call: TRBV4-1; d_call: -; clone_size: many; j_call: TRBJ2-7; cdr3_aa: CASSPLRDYEQYF; cdr3_nt: TGCGCCAGCAGCCCACTCCGGGACTACGAGCAGTACTTC
v_call: TRBV20-1; d_call: -; clone_size: many; j_call: TRBJ2-2; cdr3_aa: CSASGGTGTANTGELFF; cdr3_nt: TGCAGTGCTAGTGGCGGGACGGGGACAGCGAACACCGGGGAGCTGTTTTTT
v_call: TRBV4-2; d_call: -; clone_size: -; j_call: TRBJ2-7; cdr3_aa: CAIGPGLGSYEQYF; cdr3_nt: TGTGCCATCGGCCCCGGGCTCGGATCCTACGAGCAGTACTTC
v_call: TRBV4-1; d_call: -; clone_size: many; j_call: TRBJ1-2; cdr3_aa: CASSQLYRARNYGYTF; cdr3_nt: TGCGCCAGCAGCCAATTATACAGGGCCAGGAACTATGGCTACACCTTC
v_call: TRBV7-9; d_call: -; clone_size: -; j_call: TRBJ1-1; cdr3_aa: CASSEGNTEAFF; cdr3_nt: TGTGCCAGCAGCGAGGGTAACACTGAAGCTTTCTTT
v_call: TRBV2; d_call: -; clone_size: many; j_call: TRBJ2-7; cdr3_aa: CASSAQSSYAEQYF; cdr3_nt: TGTGCCAGCAGTGCTCAGTCATCCTATGCCGAGCAGTACTTC
v_call: TRBV6-4; d_call: -; clone_size: many; j_call: TRBJ2-1; cdr3_aa: CASTLTGTNEQFF; cdr3_nt: TGTGCCAGCACCCTCACCGGGACTAATGAGCAGTTCTTC
v_call: TRBV4-2; d_call: -; clone_size: -; j_call: TRBJ1-4; cdr3_aa: CASSQAEGLPNEKLFF; cdr3_nt: TGTGCCAGCAGCCAAGCGGAGGGATTGCCTAATGAAAAACTGTTTTTT
v_call: TRBV4-1; d_call: TRBD1; clone_size: few; j_call: TRBJ1-2; cdr3_aa: CASSPGWTGNYGYTF; cdr3_nt: TGCGCCAGCAGCCCCGGCTGGACAGGCAACTATGGCTACACCTTC
v_call: TRBV30; d_call: TRBD1; clone_size: -; j_call: TRBJ2-5; cdr3_aa: CASRGLGRETQYF; cdr3_nt: TGTGCCTCGAGGGGGCTAGGAAGAGAGACCCAGTACTTC
v_call: TRBV4-1; d_call: TRBD1; clone_size: -; j_call: TRBJ1-4; cdr3_aa: CASSQPGQFNEKLFF; cdr3_nt: TGCGCCAGCAGCCAACCGGGACAGTTTAATGAAAAACTGTTTTTT
v_call: TRBV7-8; d_call: -; clone_size: few; j_call: TRBJ1-1; cdr3_aa: CASSPFRNTEAFF; cdr3_nt: TGTGCCAGCAGCCCCTTCCGTAACACTGAAGCTTTCTTT
v_call: TRBV10-2; d_call: TRBD2; clone_size: -; j_call: TRBJ2-7; cdr3_aa: CASSFTSGSGISSYEQYF; cdr3_nt: TGCGCCAGCAGCTTCACTTCAGGTAGCGGGATTAGCTCCTACGAGCAGTACTTC
v_call: TRBV12-3/TRBV12-4; d_call: -; clone_size: many; j_call: TRBJ2-1; cdr3_aa: CASTTGQGNYNEQFF; cdr3_nt: TGTGCCAGCACCACAGGGCAGGGGAACTACAATGAGCAGTTCTTC
v_call: TRBV12-3/TRBV12-4; d_call: -; clone_size: many; j_call: TRBJ1-1; cdr3_aa: CASILLDFGTGNTEAFF; cdr3_nt: TGTGCCAGCATCCTTCTTGACTTCGGGACGGGGAACACTGAAGCTTTCTTT
v_call: TRBV5-1; d_call: TRBD1; clone_size: many; j_call: TRBJ1-2; cdr3_aa: CASSVDRAGGYTF; cdr3_nt: TGCGCCAGCAGCGTCGACAGGGCAGGTGGCTACACCTTC
v_call: TRBV10-2; d_call: -; clone_size: many; j_call: TRBJ1-1; cdr3_aa: CASSGWDTEAFF; cdr3_nt: TGCGCCAGCAGTGGGTGGGACACTGAAGCTTTCTTT
v_call: TRBV10-3; d_call: -; clone_size: many; j_call: TRBJ1-2; cdr3_aa: CAISDPGVYGYTF; cdr3_nt: TGTGCCATCAGTGATCCGGGGGTCTATGGCTACACCTTC
v_call: TRBV5-1; d_call: -; clone_size: many; j_call: TRBJ2-1; cdr3_aa: CASSADNRDEQFF; cdr3_nt: TGCGCCAGCAGCGCGGACAATCGGGATGAGCAGTTCTTC
v_call: TRBV12-3/TRBV12-4; d_call: -; clone_size: many; j_call: TRBJ2-6; cdr3_aa: CASSFLPVVSLSGANVLTF; cdr3_nt: TGTGCCAGCAGTTTTCTCCCGGTCGTAAGCCTCTCTGGGGCCAACGTCCTGACTTTC
v_call: TRBV30; d_call: -; clone_size: -; j_call: TRBJ2-7; cdr3_aa: CAWSVGRGAYEQYF; cdr3_nt: TGTGCCTGGAGTGTAGGTAGGGGAGCCTACGAGCAGTACTTC
v_call: TRBV21-1; d_call: -; clone_size: many; j_call: TRBJ2-5; cdr3_aa: CASSPYDRDSPPAGTQYF; cdr3_nt: TGTGCCAGCAGCCCCTATGACCGGGACAGTCCTCCCGCGGGGACCCAGTACTTC
v_call: TRBV29-1; d_call: -; clone_size: -; j_call: TRBJ1-5; cdr3_aa: CSVVGQLQLGQPQHF; cdr3_nt: TGCAGCGTAGTCGGACAGCTCCAACTGGGGCAGCCCCAGCATTTT
v_call: TRBV7-8; d_call: -; clone_size: many; j_call: TRBJ1-3; cdr3_aa: CASSLGGSAPGNTIYF; cdr3_nt: TGTGCCAGCAGCTTAGGGGGGAGCGCTCCTGGAAACACCATATATTTT
v_call: TRBV4-2; d_call: TRBD2; clone_size: many; j_call: TRBJ2-3; cdr3_aa: CASSPPTASGSDTQYF; cdr3_nt: TGTGCCAGCAGCCCACCCACGGCTAGCGGTTCAGATACGCAGTATTTT
v_call: TRBV5-1; d_call: -; clone_size: many; j_call: TRBJ1-1; cdr3_aa: CASSSGGSEAFF; cdr3_nt: TGCGCCAGCAGCAGCGGCGGGAGTGAAGCTTTCTTT
v_call: TRBV4-1; d_call: -; clone_size: -; j_call: TRBJ2-3; cdr3_aa: CANSQEPSGALGDTQYF; cdr3_nt: TGCGCCAACAGCCAAGAACCTTCAGGGGCGCTTGGAGATACGCAGTATTTT
v_call: TRBV6-1; d_call: TRBD1; clone_size: -; j_call: TRBJ2-1; cdr3_aa: CASSEVSGGVHEQFF; cdr3_nt: TGTGCCAGCAGTGAAGTATCAGGGGGTGTCCATGAGCAGTTCTTC
v_call: TRBV27; d_call: -; clone_size: many; j_call: TRBJ1-1; cdr3_aa: CASSVDGNTEAFF; cdr3_nt: TGTGCCAGCAGCGTCGACGGGAACACTGAAGCTTTCTTT
v_call: TRBV12-3/TRBV12-4; d_call: TRBD2; clone_size: many; j_call: TRBJ2-1; cdr3_aa: CASRVDSETSGSPTYNEQFF; cdr3_nt: TGTGCCAGCAGGGTGGACTCCGAGACTAGCGGGAGCCCGACCTACAATGAGCAGTTCTTC
v_call: TRBV7-9; d_call: -; clone_size: few; j_call: TRBJ2-2; cdr3_aa: CASSLYYGGELFF; cdr3_nt: TGTGCCAGCAGTTTATACTATGGCGGGGAGCTGTTTTTT
v_call: TRBV20-1; d_call: TRBD1; clone_size: many; j_call: TRBJ1-2; cdr3_aa: CSASQGAHGYTF; cdr3_nt: TGCAGTGCTAGCCAGGGGGCGCATGGCTACACCTTC
v_call: TRBV10-3; d_call: -; clone_size: -; j_call: TRBJ2-1; cdr3_aa: CASRGLAPLSYNEQFF; cdr3_nt: TGTGCCTCGCGAGGGTTGGCCCCACTTTCCTACAATGAGCAGTTCTTC
v_call: TRBV12-3/TRBV12-4; d_call: -; clone_size: many; j_call: TRBJ2-7; cdr3_aa: CASSPTFYEQYF; cdr3_nt: TGTGCCAGCAGTCCTACCTTCTACGAGCAGTACTTC
v_call: TRBV20-1; d_call: -; clone_size: many; j_call: TRBJ1-2; cdr3_aa: CSAPRTGANYGYTF; cdr3_nt: TGCAGTGCACCCAGGACGGGAGCTAACTATGGCTACACCTTC
v_call: TRBV12-3/TRBV12-4; d_call: -; clone_size: few; j_call: TRBJ2-5; cdr3_aa: CASSWTVETQYF; cdr3_nt: TGTGCCAGCAGTTGGACTGTAGAGACCCAGTACTTC
v_call: TRBV7-2; d_call: TRBD1; clone_size: many; j_call: TRBJ2-5; cdr3_aa: CASSYRQRQGETQYF; cdr3_nt: TGTGCCAGCAGCTACCGTCAAAGACAGGGGGAGACCCAGTACTTC
v_call: TRBV28; d_call: TRBD2; clone_size: many; j_call: TRBJ2-2; cdr3_aa: CASRSSGGAWELFF; cdr3_nt: TGTGCCAGTCGTTCTAGCGGGGGAGCCTGGGAGCTGTTTTTT
v_call: TRBV5-6; d_call: -; clone_size: few; j_call: TRBJ2-6; cdr3_aa: CASSTPTESGANVLTF; cdr3_nt: TGTGCCAGTTCGACCCCAACTGAATCTGGGGCCAACGTCCTGACTTTC
v_call: TRBV2; d_call: TRBD2; clone_size: many; j_call: TRBJ2-1; cdr3_aa: CASSARTSGPPSYNEQFF; cdr3_nt: TGTGCCAGCAGTGCCCGGACTAGCGGGCCCCCTTCCTACAATGAGCAGTTCTTC
v_call: TRBV6-5; d_call: TRBD1; clone_size: many; j_call: TRBJ2-3; cdr3_aa: CASSYSTQDRVSTDTQYF; cdr3_nt: TGTGCCAGCAGTTACTCGACCCAGGACAGGGTTAGCACAGATACGCAGTATTTT
v_call: TRBV5-1; d_call: -; clone_size: many; j_call: TRBJ1-4; cdr3_aa: CASSLGGDRNEKLFF; cdr3_nt: TGCGCCAGCAGCTTGGGTGGGGATCGGAATGAAAAACTGTTTTTT